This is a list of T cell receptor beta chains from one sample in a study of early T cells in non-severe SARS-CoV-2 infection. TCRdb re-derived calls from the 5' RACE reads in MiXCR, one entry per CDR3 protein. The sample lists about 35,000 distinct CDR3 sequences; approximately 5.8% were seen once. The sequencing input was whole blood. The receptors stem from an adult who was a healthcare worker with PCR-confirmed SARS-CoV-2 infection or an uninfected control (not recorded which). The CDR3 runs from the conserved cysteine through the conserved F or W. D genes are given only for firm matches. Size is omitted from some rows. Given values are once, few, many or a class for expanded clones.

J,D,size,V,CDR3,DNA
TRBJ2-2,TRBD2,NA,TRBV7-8,CASSLGVLAGVHGELFF,TGTGCCAGCAGCTTAGGGGTCCTAGCGGGAGTTCACGGGGAGCTGTTTTTT
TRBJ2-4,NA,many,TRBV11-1,CASSQVKEAKNIQYF,TGTGCCAGCAGCCAAGTCAAGGAGGCCAAAAACATTCAGTACTTC
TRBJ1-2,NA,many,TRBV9,CASTGDGYTF,TGTGCCAGCACTGGGGATGGCTACACCTTC
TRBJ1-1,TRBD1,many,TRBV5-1,CASSLTGQGRSEAFF,TGCGCCAGCAGCTTAACTGGACAGGGTAGATCCGAAGCTTTTTTT
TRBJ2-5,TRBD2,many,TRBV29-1,CSVEFSGVETQYF,TGCAGCGTTGAATTTAGCGGGGTCGAGACCCAGTACTTC
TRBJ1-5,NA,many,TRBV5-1,CASSRSYNQPQHF,TGCGCCAGCAGCAGGTCATACAATCAGCCCCAGCATTTT
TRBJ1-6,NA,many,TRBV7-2,CASSLRQGGNSPLHF,TGTGCCAGCAGCCTACGACAAGGTGGCAATTCACCCCTCCACTTT
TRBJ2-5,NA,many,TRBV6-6,CASSPMLPPQETQYF,TGTGCCAGCAGCCCCATGCTCCCGCCTCAAGAGACCCAGTACTTC
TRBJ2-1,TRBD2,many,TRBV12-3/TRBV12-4,CASSGLAGGLSNEQFF,TGTGCCAGCTCAGGACTAGCGGGAGGGCTTAGTAATGAGCAGTTCTTC
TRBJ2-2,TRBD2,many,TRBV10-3,CAITSQLAGSTGELFF,TGTGCCATCACCTCCCAACTAGCGGGGTCCACCGGGGAGCTGTTTTTT
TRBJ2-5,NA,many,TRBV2,CASSVETQYF,TGTGCCAGCAGTGTGGAGACCCAGTACTTC
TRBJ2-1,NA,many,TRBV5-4,CASSLTPGNEQFF,TGTGCCAGCAGCCTAACTCCCGGGAATGAGCAGTTCTTC
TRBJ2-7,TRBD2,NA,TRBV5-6,CASSLGGLAASYEQYF,TGTGCCAGCAGCTTGGGCGGACTAGCGGCTTCCTACGAGCAGTACTTC
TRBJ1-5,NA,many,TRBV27,CASSLSSGIGNQPQHF,TGTGCCAGCAGTTTATCCTCAGGAATAGGCAATCAGCCCCAGCATTTT
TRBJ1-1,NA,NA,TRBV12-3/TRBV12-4,CASRREMGTEAFF,TGTGCCAGCAGGAGGGAAATGGGAACTGAAGCTTTCTTT
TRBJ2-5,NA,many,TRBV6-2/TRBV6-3,CASRKEPSAETQYF,TGTGCCAGCCGCAAGGAGCCTAGCGCGGAGACCCAGTACTTC
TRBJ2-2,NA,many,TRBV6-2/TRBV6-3,CASSLLRTGELFF,TGTGCCAGCAGTCTACTGCGTACCGGGGAGCTGTTTTTT
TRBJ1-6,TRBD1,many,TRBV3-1,CASSLGQGQNSPLHF,TGTGCCAGCAGTCTTGGACAGGGCCAGAATTCACCCCTCCACTTT
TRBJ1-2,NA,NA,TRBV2,CASGSWGYTF,TGTGCCAGCGGCAGTTGGGGCTACACCTTC
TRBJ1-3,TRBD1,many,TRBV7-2,CASSVRGKPGNTIYF,TGTGCCAGCAGCGTCAGGGGGAAGCCTGGAAACACCATATATTTT
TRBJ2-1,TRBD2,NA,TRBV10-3,CAIRLLAGGYNEQFF,TGTGCCATCAGACTACTAGCGGGGGGCTACAATGAGCAGTTCTTC
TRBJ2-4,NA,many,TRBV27,CASTPLVGDGEAKNIQYF,TGTGCCAGCACCCCTTTAGTGGGGGACGGAGAAGCCAAAAACATTCAGTACTTC
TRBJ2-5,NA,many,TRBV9,CASSRGGSYQETQYF,TGTGCCAGCAGCCGTGGAGGGTCGTACCAAGAGACCCAGTACTTC
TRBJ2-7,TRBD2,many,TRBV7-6,CASSALGLDYEQYF,TGTGCCAGCAGCGCCTTGGGACTAGATTACGAGCAGTACTTC
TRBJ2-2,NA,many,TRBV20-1,CSASPKGTTNTGELFF,TGCAGTGCTAGCCCAAAGGGGACAACGAACACCGGGGAGCTGTTTTTT
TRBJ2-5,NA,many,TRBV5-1,CASSPRPPLLRETQYF,TGCGCCAGCAGCCCGCGCCCCCCTCTTCTACGGGAGACCCAGTACTTC
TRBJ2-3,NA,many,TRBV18,CASSPLSPGGAEDTQYF,TGTGCCAGCTCACCTTTATCACCCGGAGGGGCGGAGGATACGCAGTATTTT
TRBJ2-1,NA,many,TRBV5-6,CASSSRRGRRNEQFF,TGTGCCAGCAGCTCGAGAAGGGGCCGGAGAAATGAGCAGTTCTTC
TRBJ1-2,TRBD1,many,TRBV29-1,CSGLTGGAYGYTF,TGCAGCGGCCTTACAGGGGGTGCCTATGGCTACACCTTC
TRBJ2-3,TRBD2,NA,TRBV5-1,CVSSQTSRSPDTQYF,TGCGTCAGCAGCCAGACTAGCCGTAGTCCAGATACGCAGTATTTT
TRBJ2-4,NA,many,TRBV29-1,CSVEGPGWENIQYF,TGCAGCGTTGAGGGGCCGGGCTGGGAAAACATTCAGTACTTC
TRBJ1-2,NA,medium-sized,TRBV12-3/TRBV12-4,CASSLVGYGYTF,TGTGCCAGCAGTTTGGTAGGCTATGGCTACACCTTC
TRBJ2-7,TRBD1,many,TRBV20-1,CSARRQGIYEQYF,TGCAGTGCTAGGAGACAGGGGATCTACGAGCAGTACTTC
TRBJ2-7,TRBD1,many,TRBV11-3,CASSSWTGKEQYF,TGTGCCAGCAGCTCGTGGACAGGGAAAGAGCAGTACTTC
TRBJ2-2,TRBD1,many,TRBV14,CASSQNGNAVGQGGGELFF,TGTGCCAGCAGCCAAAACGGAAACGCCGTCGGACAGGGCGGCGGGGAGCTGTTTTTT
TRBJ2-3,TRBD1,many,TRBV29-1,CSVNPDPDRGSTDTQYF,TGCAGCGTAAACCCTGATCCTGACAGGGGGAGCACAGATACGCAGTATTTT
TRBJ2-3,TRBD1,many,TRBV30,CAWSVGQGTDTQYF,TGTGCCTGGAGTGTGGGACAGGGCACAGATACGCAGTATTTT
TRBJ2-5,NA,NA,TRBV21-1,CASSKAQARGNRETQYF,TGTGCCAGCAGCAAAGCTCAGGCCCGGGGGAACAGAGAGACCCAGTACTTC
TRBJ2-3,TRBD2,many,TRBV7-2,CASSLALTGGATDTQYF,TGTGCCAGCAGCTTAGCGTTAACGGGGGGTGCCACAGATACGCAGTATTTT
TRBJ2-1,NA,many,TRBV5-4,CASSLGPGGEQFF,TGTGCCAGCAGCTTGGGACCGGGCGGAGAGCAGTTCTTC
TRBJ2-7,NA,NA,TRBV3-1,CASSQGSSYEQYF,TGTGCCAGCAGCCAGGGGAGCTCCTACGAGCAGTACTTC
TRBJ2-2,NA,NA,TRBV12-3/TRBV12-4,CASRPTGTGELFF,TGTGCCAGCAGGCCCACAGGAACCGGGGAGCTGTTTTTT
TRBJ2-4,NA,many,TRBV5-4,CASSSESAGPKNIQYF,TGTGCCAGCAGCTCGGAGTCAGCCGGGCCCAAAAACATTCAGTACTTC
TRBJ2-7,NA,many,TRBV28,CASSLWDKTREQYF,TGTGCCAGCAGTTTATGGGATAAAACGAGAGAGCAGTACTTC
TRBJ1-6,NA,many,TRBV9,CASSPFSGVSPLHF,TGTGCCAGCAGCCCCTTCTCAGGGGTTTCACCCCTCCACTTT
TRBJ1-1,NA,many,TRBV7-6,CASSLVVAGEAFF,TGTGCCAGCAGCCTCGTCGTCGCCGGTGAAGCTTTCTTT
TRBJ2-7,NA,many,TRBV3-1,CASSPGASLPGQYF,TGTGCCAGCAGCCCCGGGGCCTCCCTCCCAGGGCAGTACTTC